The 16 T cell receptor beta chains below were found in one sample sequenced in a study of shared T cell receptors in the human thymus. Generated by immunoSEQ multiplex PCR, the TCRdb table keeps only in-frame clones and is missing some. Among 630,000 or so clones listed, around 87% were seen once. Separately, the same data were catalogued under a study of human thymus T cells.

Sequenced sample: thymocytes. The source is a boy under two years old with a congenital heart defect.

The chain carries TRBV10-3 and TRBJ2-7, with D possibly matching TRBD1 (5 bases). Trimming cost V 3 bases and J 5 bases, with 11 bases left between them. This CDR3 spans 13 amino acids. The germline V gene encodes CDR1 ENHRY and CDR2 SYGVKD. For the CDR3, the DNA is TGTGCCATCAGTGAAGGCAGGGATGACGAGCAGTACTTC. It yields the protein CAISEGRDDEQYF.

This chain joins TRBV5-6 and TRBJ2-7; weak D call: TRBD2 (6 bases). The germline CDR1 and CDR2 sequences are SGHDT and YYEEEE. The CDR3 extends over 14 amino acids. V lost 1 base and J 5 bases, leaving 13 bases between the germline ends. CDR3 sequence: CASSLLPGSNEQYF. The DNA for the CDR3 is TGTGCCAGCAGCTTGCTTCCCGGGAGCAACGAGCAGTACTTC. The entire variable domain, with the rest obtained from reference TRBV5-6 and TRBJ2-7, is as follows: DAGVTQSPTHLIKTRGQQVTLRCSPKSGHDTVSWYQQALGQGPQFIFQYYEEEERQRGNFPDRFSGHQFPNYSSELNVNALLLGDSALYLCASSLLPGSNEQYFGPGTRLTVT.

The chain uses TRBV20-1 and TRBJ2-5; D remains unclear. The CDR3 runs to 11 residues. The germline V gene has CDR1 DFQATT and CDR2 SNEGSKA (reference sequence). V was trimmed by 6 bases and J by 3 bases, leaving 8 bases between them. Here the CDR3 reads CSATAEETQYF. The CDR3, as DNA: TGCAGTGCCACAGCTGAAGAGACCCAGTACTTC.

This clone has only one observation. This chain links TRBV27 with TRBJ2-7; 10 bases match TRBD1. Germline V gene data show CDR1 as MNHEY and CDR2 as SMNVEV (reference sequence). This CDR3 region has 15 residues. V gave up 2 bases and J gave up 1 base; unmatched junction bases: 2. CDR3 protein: CASSLGTGESYEQYF. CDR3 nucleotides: TGTGCCAGCAGTTTAGGGACAGGGGAATCCTACGAGCAGTACTTC.

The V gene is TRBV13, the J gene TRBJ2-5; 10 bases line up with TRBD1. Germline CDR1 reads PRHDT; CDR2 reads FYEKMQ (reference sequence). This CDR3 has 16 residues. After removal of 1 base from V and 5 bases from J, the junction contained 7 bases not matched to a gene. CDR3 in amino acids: CASSLAETGGPETQYF. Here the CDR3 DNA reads TGTGCCAGCAGCTTAGCGGAGACAGGGGGCCCCGAGACCCAGTACTTC.

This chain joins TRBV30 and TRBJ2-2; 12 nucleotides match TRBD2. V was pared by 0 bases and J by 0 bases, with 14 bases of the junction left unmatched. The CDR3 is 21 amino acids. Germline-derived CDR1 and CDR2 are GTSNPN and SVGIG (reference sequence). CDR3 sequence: CAWSVQEGRTSGNSNTGELFF. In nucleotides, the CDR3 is TGTGCCTGGAGTGTACAAGAGGGGAGGACTAGCGGGAATTCGAACACCGGGGAGCTGTTTTTT.

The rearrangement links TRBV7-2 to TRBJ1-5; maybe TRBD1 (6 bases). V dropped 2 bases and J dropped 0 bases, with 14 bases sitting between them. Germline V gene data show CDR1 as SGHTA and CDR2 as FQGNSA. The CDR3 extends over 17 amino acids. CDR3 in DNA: TGTGCCAGCAGCTTACCTTTACAGGGCTATAGCAATCAGCCCCAGCATTTT. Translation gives CASSLPLQGYSNQPQHF. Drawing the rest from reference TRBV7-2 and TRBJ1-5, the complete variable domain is GAGVSQSPSNKVTEKGKDVELRCDPISGHTALYWYRQSLGQGLEFLIYFQGNSAPDKSGLPSDRFSAERTGGSVSTLTIQRTQQEDSAVYLCASSLPLQGYSNQPQHFGDGTRLSIL.

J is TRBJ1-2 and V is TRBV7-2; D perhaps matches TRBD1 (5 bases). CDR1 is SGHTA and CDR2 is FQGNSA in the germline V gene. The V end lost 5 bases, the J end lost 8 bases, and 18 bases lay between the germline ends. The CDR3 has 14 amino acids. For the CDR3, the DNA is TGTGCCAGCAGCCCCAGGGCAGGTCGCAGCGGCTACACCTTC. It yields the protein CASSPRAGRSGYTF.

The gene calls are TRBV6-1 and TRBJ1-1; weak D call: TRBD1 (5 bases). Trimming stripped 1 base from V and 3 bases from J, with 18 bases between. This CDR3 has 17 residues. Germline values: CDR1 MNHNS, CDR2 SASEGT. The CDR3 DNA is TGTGCCAGCAGTGAAGGCAATTGGGGCACATTCTACACTGAAGCTTTCTTT. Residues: CASSEGNWGTFYTEAFF.

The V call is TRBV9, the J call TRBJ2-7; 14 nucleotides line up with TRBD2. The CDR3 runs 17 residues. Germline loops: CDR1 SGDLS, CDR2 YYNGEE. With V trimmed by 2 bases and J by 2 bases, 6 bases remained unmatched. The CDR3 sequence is CASSVGTSGSVAYEQYF. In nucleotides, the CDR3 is TGTGCCAGCAGCGTTGGGACTAGCGGGAGTGTCGCCTACGAGCAGTACTTC. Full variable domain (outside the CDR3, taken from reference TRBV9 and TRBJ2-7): DSGVTQTPKHLITATGQRVTLRCSPRSGDLSVYWYQQSLDQGLQFLIQYYNGEERAKGNILERFSAQQFPDLHSELNLSSLELGDSALYFCASSVGTSGSVAYEQYFGPGTRLTVT.

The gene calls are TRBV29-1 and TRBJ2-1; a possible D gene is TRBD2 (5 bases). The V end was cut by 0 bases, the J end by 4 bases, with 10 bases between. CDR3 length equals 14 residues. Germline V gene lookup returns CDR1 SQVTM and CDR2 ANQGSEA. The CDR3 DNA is TGCAGCGTTGAAGAGTCCAGGACTTACAATGAGCAGTTCTTC. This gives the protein CSVEESRTYNEQFF.

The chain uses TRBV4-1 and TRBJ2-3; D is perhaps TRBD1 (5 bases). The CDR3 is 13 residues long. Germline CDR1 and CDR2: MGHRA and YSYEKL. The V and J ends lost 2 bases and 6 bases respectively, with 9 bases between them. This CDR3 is CASSQKGIDTQYF. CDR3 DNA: TGCGCCAGCAGCCAAAAGGGGATCGATACGCAGTATTTT.

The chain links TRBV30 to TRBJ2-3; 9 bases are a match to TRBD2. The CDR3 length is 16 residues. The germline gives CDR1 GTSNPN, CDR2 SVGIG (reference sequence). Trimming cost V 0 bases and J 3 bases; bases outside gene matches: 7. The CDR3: CAWSVSSGSGTDTQYF. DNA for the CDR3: TGTGCCTGGAGTGTGAGTAGCGGGAGTGGGACAGATACGCAGTATTTT.

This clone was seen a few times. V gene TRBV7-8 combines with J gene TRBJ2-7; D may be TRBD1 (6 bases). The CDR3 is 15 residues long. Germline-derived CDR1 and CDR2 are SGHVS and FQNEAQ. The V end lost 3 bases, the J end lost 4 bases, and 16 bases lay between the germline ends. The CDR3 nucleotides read TGTGCCAGCAGCTTGGTGGGACATCGATCGTACGAGCAGTACTTC. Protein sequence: CASSLVGHRSYEQYF.

As DNA, the CDR3 is TGTGCCACGAATGGGCGGGGGGAATACAATGAGCAGTTCTTC. Protein sequence: CATNGRGEYNEQFF. This rearrangement joins TRBV10-3 to TRBJ2-1; 8 bases line up with TRBD2. The V gene's germline CDR1 is ENHRY and CDR2 SYGVKD. CDR3 length: 14 amino acids. V shed 10 bases, J shed 4 bases, and the junction held 9 bases outside the gene matches.

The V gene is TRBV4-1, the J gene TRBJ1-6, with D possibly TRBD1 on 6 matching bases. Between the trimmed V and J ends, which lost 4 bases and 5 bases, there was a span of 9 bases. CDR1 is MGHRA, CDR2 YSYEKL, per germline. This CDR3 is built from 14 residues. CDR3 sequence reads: CASSLRQDNSPLHF. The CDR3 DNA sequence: TGCGCCAGCAGCCTCAGACAGGATAATTCACCCCTCCACTTT.